What follows are 9 T cell receptor beta chains derived from one specimen sequenced in a study of blood T cells in healthy people across ages. Alongside a J-beta primer mix, a sample-barcoded 5' primer served in a second PCR lasting about 7 to 12 cycles. MiXCR was run by TCRdb on the 5' RACE reads, yielding one entry per CDR3 protein. The sample lists roughly 1.5 million distinct CDR3 sequences, 35% to 45% occurring once. Specimen: blood. These receptor sequences come from a woman aged 18-29 years in good health.

V gene TRBV20-1 combines with J gene TRBJ2-1; 7 nucleotides line up with TRBD2. Germline trimming cut 0 bases from V and 6 bases from J; bases unmatched to any gene: 8. Germline CDR1 reads DFQATT; CDR2 reads SNEGSKA (reference sequence). The CDR3 is 15 residues long. CDR3 loop: CSARDIGLVLNEQFF. The CDR3 bases are TGCAGTGCTAGAGATATCGGACTAGTGCTCAATGAGCAGTTCTTC.

This clonotype was picked up a small number of times. This chain uses TRBV12-5 with TRBJ2-1; 7 bases fit TRBD1. V gave up 8 bases and J gave up 1 base; unmatched junction bases: 5. The germline gives CDR1 LGHNT, CDR2 FRNRAP. The CDR3 has 14 residues. In DNA, the CDR3 is TGTGCTAGTAGCAAGGGACAGTCCTACAATGAGCAGTTCTTC. This encodes CASSKGQSYNEQFF.

A word on this clonotype: A much more abundant neighbour one base away suggests this may be a read error. V gene TRBV28 combines with J gene TRBJ2-3; 12 positions match TRBD2. Germline-derived CDR1 and CDR2 are MDHEN and SYDVKM. The CDR3 totals 18 residues. The CDR3 here is CTSRKFGLAGPWGDTQYF. The CDR3 DNA reads TGTACCAGCAGAAAATTCGGACTAGCGGGGCCTTGGGGAGATACGCAGTATTTT.

This rearrangement joins TRBV13 to TRBJ2-2; TRBD1 agrees at 8 bases. The CDR3 runs to 18 residues. Germline V gene data show CDR1 as PRHDT and CDR2 as FYEKMQ (reference sequence). V trimming: 1 base; J trimming: 6 bases; junction bases outside the gene matches: 13. The CDR3 DNA reads TGTGCCAGCAGCTTAGAGGGGACAGGCGCAGGTGGTTCCGGGGAGCTGTTTTTT. It is translated as CASSLEGTGAGGSGELFF.

This clonotype came up a few times. V and J are TRBV11-2 and TRBJ1-4; a weak D match, TRBD1 (5 bases). Trimming shortened V by 5 bases and J by 8 bases, and 15 bases separated the two germline ends. This CDR3 spans 14 amino acids. Germline-derived CDR1 and CDR2 are SGHAT and FQNNGV. In DNA form, the CDR3 reads TGTGCCAGCAGCCGATCGGGGGGTGGAGAAAAACTGTTTTTT. Encoded protein: CASSRSGGGEKLFF.

Concerning this clonotype: One end of the junction is discordant with germline, which a read error may explain. The rearrangement joins TRBV7-2 to TRBJ2-7, with D unclear. Per the germline V gene, CDR1 is SGHTA and CDR2 is FQGNSA. This CDR3 region has 15 residues. The CDR3 nucleotides are TGTGCCGGCAGCCCTAGTGCCCCAGCCGGACGCGAGCAGTACTTC. Its translation: CAGSPSAPAGREQYF.

This chain connects TRBV6-2 or TRBV6-3 to TRBJ2-1, with TRBD2 identical over 8 bases. The germline CDR1 and CDR2 sequences are MNHEY and SVGEGT. The V segment lost 5 bases and the J segment 2 bases; nucleotides outside the gene matches: 11. This CDR3 contains 17 residues. CDR3 residues: CASSLRSGGQTYNEQFF. The DNA for the CDR3 is TGTGCCAGCAGTCTCCGAAGCGGGGGCCAAACCTACAATGAGCAGTTCTTC.

The rearrangement joins TRBV4-3 to TRBJ2-7; D may match TRBD1 or TRBD2 (5 bases each). Trimming stripped 1 base from V and 3 bases from J, with 19 bases between. CDR1 and CDR2 from the germline V gene are LGHNA and YSLEER. The CDR3 loop spans 17 amino acids. In DNA form, the CDR3 reads TGCGCCAGCAGCCAAGGGACTCGGGACCGCCGAGACTACGAGCAGTACTTC. This sequence encodes CASSQGTRDRRDYEQYF.

At least ten counts were recorded for this clonotype. At one boundary the junction diverges from the germline segment, which might be a read error. The V and J genes are TRBV6-2 or TRBV6-3 and TRBJ2-1, with a tentative D call TRBD2 (5 bases). CDR3 length: 13 amino acids. Germline V gene lookup returns CDR1 MNHEY and CDR2 SVGEGT. The DNA of the CDR3 is TGCGCCAGCAGCTCCGGACTCTACAATGAGCAGTTCTTC. Translated, it gives CASSSGLYNEQFF.